The present T cell receptor beta chain was sequenced within a study of cytomegalovirus exposure and HLA in healthy donors. Study-level findings and limits: In a later analysis, an Asian-associated ancestry cluster reportedly showed fewer N-insertions than the approximately 660-donor mean.

The germline gives CDR1 MNHNY, CDR2 SVGAGI (reference sequence). V dropped 4 bases and J dropped 0 bases, with 10 bases sitting between them. This CDR3 spans 15 amino acids. Remarks on this clone: Its specificity is not known.

PCR was performed using 60 Vbeta and 13 Jbeta primers. TCRdb keeps only in-frame clones here, not all; method: immunoSEQ multiplex PCR. The sample records more than 100,000 clones, roughly four fifths being singletons. The receptor was isolated from a woman between 45 and 60 years old in good health and CMV-seropositive. The sequencing sample was made of PBMCs. The chain is built from TRBV6-6 and TRBJ1-3; D is perhaps TRBD1 (6 bases). CDR3 sequence reads: CASSWGQSSGNTIYF. In DNA form, the CDR3 reads TGTGCCAGCAGTTGGGGACAAAGCTCTGGAAACACCATATATTTT.